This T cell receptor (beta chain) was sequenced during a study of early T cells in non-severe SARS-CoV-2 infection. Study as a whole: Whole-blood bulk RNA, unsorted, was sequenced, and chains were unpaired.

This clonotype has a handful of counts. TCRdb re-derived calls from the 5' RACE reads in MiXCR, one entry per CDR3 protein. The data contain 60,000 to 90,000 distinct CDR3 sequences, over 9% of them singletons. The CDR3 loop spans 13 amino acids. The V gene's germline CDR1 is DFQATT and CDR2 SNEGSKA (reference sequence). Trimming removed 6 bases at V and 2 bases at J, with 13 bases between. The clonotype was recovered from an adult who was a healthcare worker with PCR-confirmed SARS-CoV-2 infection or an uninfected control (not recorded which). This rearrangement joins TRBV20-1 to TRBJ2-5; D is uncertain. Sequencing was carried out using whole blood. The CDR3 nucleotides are TGCAGTGCGCTGCACTATAGACAAGAGACCCAGTACTTC. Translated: CSALHYRQETQYF.